Listed here is a single T cell receptor beta chain. This sample stems from a study of yellow fever vaccine responses in identical twins. TCRdb itself ran the RT-PCR reads through MiXCR, one entry per CDR3 protein. The sample holds around 20,000 distinct CDR3 sequences, less than 75% seen once. The source is a young woman who received the yellow fever vaccine. Here the sequenced sample was T cells from blood (PBMCs), unsorted or a sorted subset (not recorded which), taken before or after yellow fever vaccination (not recorded which).

DNA of the CDR3: TGCAGTGCTAGGGTAGGGAACTCCTACGAGCAGTACTTC. Translating it yields CSARVGNSYEQYF. The chain is built from TRBV20-1 and TRBJ2-7; D is unclear. The V end lost 3 bases, the J end lost 0 bases, and 9 bases lay between the germline ends. Germline V CDR1 and CDR2: DFQATT, SNEGSKA (reference sequence). This CDR3 region has 13 residues.